This T cell receptor beta chain was profiled in a study of cytomegalovirus exposure and HLA in healthy donors. In the study overall: Per a later analysis, the approximately 690 first-cohort and 120 validation repertoires shared one platform. The study's findings and limits: In vitro testing confirmed three CMV-associated chains as specific for CMV antigens. The authors enumerated under 200 TCR beta chains as linked to cytomegalovirus.

The V and J ends lost 4 bases and 5 bases respectively, with 9 bases between them. Germline-derived CDR1 and CDR2 are SGHRS and YFSETQ. The CDR3 is made up of 12 amino acids. This table comes from immunoSEQ multiplex PCR, and its TCRdb copy is limited to in-frame clones, with some not included. The data hold 100,000 to 150,000 clones, with roughly 90% observed a single time. Of note for this clone: As yet, its antigen is unknown.

The sequenced sample consisted of PBMCs. The TCR was taken from a man aged 25 to 45 in good health and CMV-seronegative. The chain is built from TRBV5-1 and TRBJ2-5; TRBD2 might be the D (5 bases). The CDR3 nucleotides read TGCGCCAGCAGCGAGGGAGCCGAGACCCAGTACTTC. Protein product: CASSEGAETQYF.